The rows below give T cell receptor beta chains drawn from one sample of a study of CD8 T cells in ankylosing spondylitis. TCRdb recomputed calls from the 5' RACE reads with MiXCR, one row per CDR3 protein. This repertoire shows some 800,000 distinct CDR3 sequences, approximately 10% found once; its top ten account for 0.51%. Specimen: blood, either unsorted or a sorted T cell fraction (not recorded which). Receptor source: a male donor with ankylosing spondylitis. CDR3s include the opening cysteine and the closing phenylalanine or tryptophan. A D gene is named only where the DNA matches it firmly. Clone size is shown for a subset of rows, as once, few, many or a class of expanded clone.

TRBD1	15	few	TRBV5-1	TRBJ1-1	TGCGCCAGCAGACCTGGGGGGGGACAGGACACTGAAGCTTTCTTT	CASRPGGGQDTEAFF
NA	15	NA	TRBV30	TRBJ2-2	TGTGCCTGGAGTGTTATTAGCGGTCACACCGGGGAGCTGTTTTTT	CAWSVISGHTGELFF
NA	16	few	TRBV4-3	TRBJ1-4	TGCGCCAGCAGCCAAGATCTAAGGCAGGCCAATGAAAAACTGTTTTTT	CASSQDLRQANEKLFF
TRBD1	14	NA	TRBV20-1	TRBJ1-6	TGCAGTGTTACGTCCCCGGGACAGTATTCACCCCTCCACTTT	CSVTSPGQYSPLHF
NA	15	NA	TRBV5-6	TRBJ2-1	TGTGCCAGCAGCTTGTACAAAAGTACCTACAATGAGCAGTTCTTC	CASSLYKSTYNEQFF
NA	15	few	TRBV24-1	TRBJ1-1	TGTGCCACCAGTGATAGCAAGACGGGGAACACTGAAGCTTTCTTT	CATSDSKTGNTEAFF
TRBD1	13	many	TRBV6-5	TRBJ1-2	TGTGCCAGCAGTCTACTCCAGGGGGGTGGCTACACCTTC	CASSLLQGGGYTF
NA	13	NA	TRBV15	TRBJ2-1	TGTGCCACCAGCAGGGACCCAATCAATGAGCAGTTCTTC	CATSRDPINEQFF
NA	15	few	TRBV11-1	TRBJ2-7	TGTGCCAGCAGCTTGGACCTTACTAGAGCCTACGAGCAGTACTTC	CASSLDLTRAYEQYF
TRBD1	15	few	TRBV7-3	TRBJ2-7	TGTGCCAGCAGCTTACGGGACAGGGGTTTCAACGAGCAGTACTTC	CASSLRDRGFNEQYF
NA	13	NA	TRBV9	TRBJ1-1	TGTGCCAGCAGCGTAGGTGGGTTCCGCGAAGCTTTCTTT	CASSVGGFREAFF
NA	12	few	TRBV7-8	TRBJ1-2	TGTGCCAGCAGCTACTCTGATGGAAGCTACACCTTC	CASSYSDGSYTF
TRBD1	14	many	TRBV10-3	TRBJ2-2	TGTGCCATCAGTGGGGGACAGTACACCGGGGAGCTGTTTTTT	CAISGGQYTGELFF
NA	13	many	TRBV29-1	TRBJ2-5	TGCAGCGTTGGAGAAGATCCCCTTTATGGCCAGTACTTC	CSVGEDPLYGQYF
NA	14	few	TRBV2	TRBJ1-5	TGTGCCAGCAGTTCACGGAGTTCCAATCAGCCCCAGCATTTT	CASSSRSSNQPQHF
TRBD2	13	few	TRBV5-1	TRBJ2-1	TGCGCTTCCGGGACTAGCGAGAACAATGAGCAGTTCTTC	CASGTSENNEQFF
NA	13	many	TRBV7-3	TRBJ2-1	TGTGCCAGCAGCTTATCCATGGACAATGAGCAGTTCTTC	CASSLSMDNEQFF
TRBD2	14	few	TRBV13	TRBJ2-1	TGTGCCAGCAGTAGAAGGACTAGCGGGGGGGAGTGGTTCTTC	CASSRRTSGGEWFF
NA	13	NA	TRBV28	TRBJ2-5	TGTGCCATCGGGGGAATTAACGGAGAGACCCAGTACTTC	CAIGGINGETQYF
TRBD1	17	few	TRBV4-1	TRBJ1-2	TGCGCCAGCAGCCGTGAAGCCTCAACAGGGGACCACTATGGCTACACCTTC	CASSREASTGDHYGYTF
NA	14	few	TRBV12-3/TRBV12-4	TRBJ1-1	TGTGCCAGCAAGTTTCGGGAATCTTACACTGAAGCTTTCTTT	CASKFRESYTEAFF
NA	14	NA	TRBV25-1	TRBJ1-2	TGTGCCAGCAGTGAATTCGGCGGGAACTATGGCTACACCTTC	CASSEFGGNYGYTF
NA	16	many	TRBV20-1	TRBJ1-5	TGCAGTGCTGTTGGCGGGGGCGCCTATAGCAATCAGCCCCAGCATTTT	CSAVGGGAYSNQPQHF
NA	16	few	TRBV12-3/TRBV12-4	TRBJ2-3	NA	CASSFSWGLGTDTQCF
NA	15	many	TRBV20-1	TRBJ1-1	TGCAGTGCCCAAGAAGGGGGAGGGGGGAGAGCTGAAGCTTTCTTT	CSAQEGGGGRAEAFF
NA	15	many	TRBV6-4	TRBJ2-1	TGTGCCAGCAGTGACGGGCAGCCCTCCTACAATGAGCAGTTCTTC	CASSDGQPSYNEQFF
NA	14	few	TRBV7-6	TRBJ2-5	TGTGCCAGCAGCCGTACTAGGGAGTTAGAGACCCAGTACTTC	CASSRTRELETQYF
NA	18	NA	TRBV6-2/TRBV6-3	TRBJ2-2	TGTGCCAGCAGTTACCGGGGATTGGTAATGGATTTTTCGGGGGAGCTGTTTTTT	CASSYRGLVMDFSGELFF
TRBD1	14	many	TRBV20-1	TRBJ2-7	TGCAGTGCCAGGTCGGGGACAGGGACCTACGAGCAGTACTTC	CSARSGTGTYEQYF
TRBD1	14	many	TRBV6-1	TRBJ1-3	TGTGCCAGCACCTTAGACAGGGGGAGAGCCACCATATATTTT	CASTLDRGRATIYF
NA	17	NA	TRBV7-9	TRBJ2-5	TGTGCCAGCAGCACCGGGACGCGGAGGGGGTACCAAGAGACCCAGTACTTC	CASSTGTRRGYQETQYF
NA	16	NA	TRBV5-4	TRBJ1-4	TGTGCCAGCAGCTCCGGGACCGGGAGGGCTAATGAAAAACTGTTTTTT	CASSSGTGRANEKLFF
NA	14	few	TRBV12-3/TRBV12-4	TRBJ2-3	TGTGCCAGCACCCCAGCGGGCCTCACAGATACGCAGTATTTT	CASTPAGLTDTQYF
TRBD1	17	NA	TRBV29-1	TRBJ2-7	TGCAGCGTTATTCCTCGTTTGGGACAGAACACACTTCTGGAGCAGTACTTC	CSVIPRLGQNTLLEQYF
NA	14	many	TRBV5-1	TRBJ2-7	TGCGCCAGCAGTCCTCAGACCGGATCCTACGAGCAGTACTTC	CASSPQTGSYEQYF
NA	15	NA	TRBV12-3/TRBV12-4	TRBJ1-1	TGTGCCAGCAGTTTAGGTAGCGGGGAAAACACTGAAGCTTTCTTT	CASSLGSGENTEAFF
TRBD1	15	few	TRBV5-1	TRBJ2-7	TGCGCCAGCAGCCGGGGACAGTATCACTCCTACGAGCAGTACTTC	CASSRGQYHSYEQYF
NA	13	NA	TRBV9	TRBJ1-6	TGTGCCAGCAGCGTTTGGTGGAATTCACCCCTCCACTTT	CASSVWWNSPLHF
NA	13	many	TRBV29-1	TRBJ2-7	TGCAGCGTTGTGGGAGCGAGCTCCTACGAGCAGTACTTC	CSVVGASSYEQYF
NA	13	few	TRBV28	TRBJ2-1	TGTGCCAGCAGAGGAGGGATGGACAATGAGCAGTTCTTC	CASRGGMDNEQFF
NA	15	NA	TRBV7-9	TRBJ1-2	TGTGCCAGCAGCTTAGAAGTAATCTCTAACTATGGCTACACCTTC	CASSLEVISNYGYTF
NA	15	few	TRBV29-1	TRBJ2-2	TGCAGCGTTACTCACCCGGGGGCTTATACCGGGGAGCTGTTTTTT	CSVTHPGAYTGELFF
NA	15	NA	TRBV4-1	TRBJ1-2	TGCGCCAGCAGCGGCTCCGATAAGGCGGGCTATGGCTACACCTTC	CASSGSDKAGYGYTF
TRBD2	15	many	TRBV5-1	TRBJ2-1	TGCGCCAGCAGCTTGGGTCTAGCGGGACTCGATGAGCAGTTCTTC	CASSLGLAGLDEQFF
NA	17	NA	TRBV4-1	TRBJ2-2	TGCGCCAGCAGCCCCCTCGAGACATCCCGGAACACCGGGGAGCTGTTTTTT	CASSPLETSRNTGELFF
TRBD1	14	few	TRBV28	TRBJ1-5	TGTGCCAGCAGGGAGGACAGGGATAATCAGCCCCAGCATTTT	CASREDRDNQPQHF
NA	15	NA	TRBV6-2/TRBV6-3	TRBJ2-5	TGTGCCAGCAGCCCTCCGGGACGGCGTTGGGAGACCCAGTACTTC	CASSPPGRRWETQYF
NA	14	NA	TRBV10-3	TRBJ1-3	TGTGCCATCAGTGAGCAGGGTGGTGGAAACACCATATATTTT	CAISEQGGGNTIYF
NA	12	many	TRBV18	TRBJ2-1	TGTGCCAGCTCACCCGATATCAATGAGCAGTTCTTC	CASSPDINEQFF
NA	13	NA	TRBV6-1	TRBJ2-7	TGTGCCAGCAGTGACCCCGGTCGGGCAGTGCAGTACTTC	CASSDPGRAVQYF
TRBD1	14	NA	TRBV5-6	TRBJ1-4	TGTGCCAGCAAAGACAGGGGTGCTAATGAAAAACTGTTTTTT	CASKDRGANEKLFF
NA	13	NA	TRBV7-2	TRBJ2-5	TGTGCCAGCAGCTTAGGGGTTTACGAGACCCAGTACTTC	CASSLGVYETQYF